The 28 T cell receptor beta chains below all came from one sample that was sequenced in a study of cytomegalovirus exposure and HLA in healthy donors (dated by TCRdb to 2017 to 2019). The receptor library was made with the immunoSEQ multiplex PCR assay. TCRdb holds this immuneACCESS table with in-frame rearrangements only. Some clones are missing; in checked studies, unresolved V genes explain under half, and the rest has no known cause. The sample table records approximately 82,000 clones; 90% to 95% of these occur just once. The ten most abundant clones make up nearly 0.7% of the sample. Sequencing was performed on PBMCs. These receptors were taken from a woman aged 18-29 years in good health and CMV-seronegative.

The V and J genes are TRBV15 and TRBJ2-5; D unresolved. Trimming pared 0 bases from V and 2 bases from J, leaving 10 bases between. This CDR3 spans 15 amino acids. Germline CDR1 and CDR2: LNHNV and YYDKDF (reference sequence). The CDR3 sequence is CATSRDVSLQETQYF. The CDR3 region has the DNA TGTGCCACCAGCAGAGATGTTTCGTTGCAAGAGACCCAGTACTTC.

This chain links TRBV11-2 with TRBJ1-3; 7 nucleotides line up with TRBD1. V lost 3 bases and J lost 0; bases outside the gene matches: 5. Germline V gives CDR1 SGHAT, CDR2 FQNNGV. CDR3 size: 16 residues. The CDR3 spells CASSFGQVSSGNTIYF. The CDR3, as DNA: TGTGCCAGCAGCTTCGGACAGGTCAGCTCTGGAAACACCATATATTTT.

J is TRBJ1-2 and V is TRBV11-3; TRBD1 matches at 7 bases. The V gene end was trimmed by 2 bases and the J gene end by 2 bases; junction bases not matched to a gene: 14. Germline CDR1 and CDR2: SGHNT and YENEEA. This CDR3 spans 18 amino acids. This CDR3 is CASSLLRRRTGRNYGYTF. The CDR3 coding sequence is TGTGCCAGCAGCTTACTCCGACGGAGGACAGGCAGGAACTATGGCTACACCTTC.

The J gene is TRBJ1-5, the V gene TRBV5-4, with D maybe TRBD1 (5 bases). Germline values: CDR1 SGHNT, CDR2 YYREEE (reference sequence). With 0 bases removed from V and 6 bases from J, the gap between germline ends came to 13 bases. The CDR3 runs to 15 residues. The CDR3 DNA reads TGTGCCAGCAGCTTGGACGCGGGAAGGGGTCAGCCCCAGCATTTT. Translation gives CASSLDAGRGQPQHF.

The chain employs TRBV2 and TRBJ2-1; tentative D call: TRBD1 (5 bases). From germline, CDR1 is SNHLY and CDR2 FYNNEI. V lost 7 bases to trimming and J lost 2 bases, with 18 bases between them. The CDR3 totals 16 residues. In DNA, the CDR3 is TGTGCCAGCATGCTATACCGGACAAAAACCTACAATGAGCAGTTCTTC. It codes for CASMLYRTKTYNEQFF.

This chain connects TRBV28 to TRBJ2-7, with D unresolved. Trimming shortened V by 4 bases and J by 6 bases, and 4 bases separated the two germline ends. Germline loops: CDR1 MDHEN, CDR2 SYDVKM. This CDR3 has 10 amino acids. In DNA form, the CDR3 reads TGTGCCAGCAGTTATCGCGAGCAGTACTTC. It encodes CASSYREQYF. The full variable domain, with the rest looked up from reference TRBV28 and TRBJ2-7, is DVKVTQSSRYLVKRTGEKVFLECVQDMDHENMFWYRQDPGLGLRLIYFSYDVKMKEKGDIPEGYSVSREKKERFSLILESASTNQTSMYLCASSYREQYFGPGTRLTVT.

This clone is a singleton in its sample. The CDR3 here is CASSLETFPPDGYTF. The CDR3 DNA sequence: TGTGCCAGCAGCTTAGAGACATTCCCACCCGATGGCTACACCTTC. The chain recombines TRBV7-2 with TRBJ1-2; the D is unclear. The V gene lost 1 base and the J gene lost 6 bases, with 15 bases spanning the gap. CDR3 length: 15 amino acids. Looked up from germline, CDR1 is SGHTA and CDR2 is FQGNSA.

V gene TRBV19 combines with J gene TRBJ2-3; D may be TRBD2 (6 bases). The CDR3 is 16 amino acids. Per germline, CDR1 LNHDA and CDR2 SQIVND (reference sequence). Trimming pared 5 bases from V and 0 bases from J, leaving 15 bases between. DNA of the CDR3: TGTGCCAGTAGTCCAGCGGGTCAGGCTAGCACAGATACGCAGTATTTT. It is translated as CASSPAGQASTDTQYF. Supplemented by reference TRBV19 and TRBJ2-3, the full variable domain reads DGGITQSPKYLFRKEGQNVTLSCEQNLNHDAMYWYRQDPGQGLRLIYYSQIVNDFQKGDIAEGYSVSREKKESFPLTVTSAQKNPTAFYLCASSPAGQASTDTQYFGPGTRLTVL.

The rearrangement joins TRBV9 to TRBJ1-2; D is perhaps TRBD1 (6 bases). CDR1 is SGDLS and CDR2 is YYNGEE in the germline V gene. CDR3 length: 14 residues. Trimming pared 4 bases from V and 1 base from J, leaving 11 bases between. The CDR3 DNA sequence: TGTGCCAGCAGCCCGACAGGCTTTAACTATGGCTACACCTTC. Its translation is CASSPTGFNYGYTF.

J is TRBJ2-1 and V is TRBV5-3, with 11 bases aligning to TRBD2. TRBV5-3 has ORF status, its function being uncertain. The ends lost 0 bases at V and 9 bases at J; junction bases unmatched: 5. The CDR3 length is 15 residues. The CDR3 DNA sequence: TGTGCCAGAAGCTTGGAACTAGCGGGAGTGGGTGAGCAGTTCTTC. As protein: CARSLELAGVGEQFF.

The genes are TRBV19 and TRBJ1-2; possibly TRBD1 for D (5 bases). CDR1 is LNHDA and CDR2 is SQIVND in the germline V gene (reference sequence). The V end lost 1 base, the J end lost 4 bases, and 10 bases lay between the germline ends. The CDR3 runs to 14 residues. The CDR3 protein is CASSIGAGLYGYTF. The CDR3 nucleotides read TGTGCCAGTAGTATAGGGGCAGGGCTCTATGGCTACACCTTC.

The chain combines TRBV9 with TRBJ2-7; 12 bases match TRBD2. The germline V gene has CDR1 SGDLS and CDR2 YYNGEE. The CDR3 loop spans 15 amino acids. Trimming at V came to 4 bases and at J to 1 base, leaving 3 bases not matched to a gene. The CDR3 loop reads CASSPGLAGSYEQYF. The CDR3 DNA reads TGTGCCAGCAGCCCTGGACTAGCGGGGTCCTACGAGCAGTACTTC.

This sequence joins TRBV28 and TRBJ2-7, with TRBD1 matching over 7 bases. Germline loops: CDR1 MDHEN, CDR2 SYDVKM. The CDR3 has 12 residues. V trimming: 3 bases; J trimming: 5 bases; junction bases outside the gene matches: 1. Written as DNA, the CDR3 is TGTGCCAGCAGTTTTACAGGGGACGAGCAGTACTTC. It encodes CASSFTGDEQYF.

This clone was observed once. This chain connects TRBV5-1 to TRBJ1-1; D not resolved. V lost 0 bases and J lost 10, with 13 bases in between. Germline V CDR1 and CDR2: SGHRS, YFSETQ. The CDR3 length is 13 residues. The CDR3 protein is CASSLALRERAFF. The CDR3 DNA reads TGCGCCAGCAGCTTGGCCTTGCGGGAACGAGCTTTCTTT.

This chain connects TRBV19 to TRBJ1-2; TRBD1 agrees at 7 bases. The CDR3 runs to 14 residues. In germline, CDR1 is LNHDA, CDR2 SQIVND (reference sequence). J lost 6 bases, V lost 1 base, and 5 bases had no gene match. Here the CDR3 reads CASSIAAGQDGYTF. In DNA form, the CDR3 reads TGTGCCAGTAGTATAGCGGCCGGACAGGATGGCTACACCTTC.

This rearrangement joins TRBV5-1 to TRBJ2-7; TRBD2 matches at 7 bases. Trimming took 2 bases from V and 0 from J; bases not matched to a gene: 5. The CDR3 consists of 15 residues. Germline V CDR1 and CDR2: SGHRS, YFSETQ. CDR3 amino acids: CASSLVSGDSYEQYF. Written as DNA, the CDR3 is TGCGCCAGCAGCTTAGTCAGCGGGGACTCCTACGAGCAGTACTTC.

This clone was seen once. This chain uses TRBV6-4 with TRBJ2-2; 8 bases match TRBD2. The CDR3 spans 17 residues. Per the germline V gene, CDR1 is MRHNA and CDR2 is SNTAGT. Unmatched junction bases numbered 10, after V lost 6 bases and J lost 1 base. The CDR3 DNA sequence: TGTGCCAGCAGCGCTAGGGGACTAGGGAAGAACACCGGGGAGCTGTTTTTT. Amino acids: CASSARGLGKNTGELFF.

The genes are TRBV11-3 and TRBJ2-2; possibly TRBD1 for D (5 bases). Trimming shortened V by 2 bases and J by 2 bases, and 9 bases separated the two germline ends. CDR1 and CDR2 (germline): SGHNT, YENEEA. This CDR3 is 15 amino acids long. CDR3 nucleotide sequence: TGTGCCAGCAGCTTAACAGGACCTAACACCGGGGAGCTGTTTTTT. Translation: CASSLTGPNTGELFF.

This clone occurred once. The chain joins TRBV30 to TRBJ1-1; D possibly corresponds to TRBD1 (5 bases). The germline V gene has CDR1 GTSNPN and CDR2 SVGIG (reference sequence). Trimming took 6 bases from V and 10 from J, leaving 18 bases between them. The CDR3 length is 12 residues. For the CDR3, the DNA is TGTGCCTGTCTCACCCGGGGGAACGGAGCTTTCTTT. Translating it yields CACLTRGNGAFF.

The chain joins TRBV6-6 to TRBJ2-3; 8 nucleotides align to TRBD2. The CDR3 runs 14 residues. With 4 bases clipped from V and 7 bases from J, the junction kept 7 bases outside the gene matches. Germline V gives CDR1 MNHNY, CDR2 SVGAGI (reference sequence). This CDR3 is CASSSAGALHTQYF. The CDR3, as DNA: TGTGCCAGCAGTTCAGCGGGGGCCTTGCATACGCAGTATTTT.

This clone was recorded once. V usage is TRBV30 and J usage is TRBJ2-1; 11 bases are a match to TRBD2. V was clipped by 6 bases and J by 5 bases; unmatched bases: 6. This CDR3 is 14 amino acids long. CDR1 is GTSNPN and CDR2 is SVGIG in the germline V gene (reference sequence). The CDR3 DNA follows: TGTGCCTGCGCACCACTAGCGGGAGACAATGAGCAGTTCTTC. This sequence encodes CACAPLAGDNEQFF.

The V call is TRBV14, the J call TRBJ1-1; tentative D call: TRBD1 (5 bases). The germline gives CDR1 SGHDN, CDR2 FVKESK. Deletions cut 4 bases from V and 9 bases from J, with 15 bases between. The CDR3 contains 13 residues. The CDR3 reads CASSLGGSGKAFF. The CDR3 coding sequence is TGTGCCAGCAGCCTGGGGGGATCGGGGAAAGCTTTCTTT.

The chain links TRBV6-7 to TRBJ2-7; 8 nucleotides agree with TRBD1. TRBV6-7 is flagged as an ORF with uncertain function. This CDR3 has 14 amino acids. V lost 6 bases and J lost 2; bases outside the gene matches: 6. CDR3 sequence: CASSRTGRPYEQYF. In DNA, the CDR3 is TGTGCCAGCAGCAGGACAGGGAGGCCCTACGAGCAGTACTTC.

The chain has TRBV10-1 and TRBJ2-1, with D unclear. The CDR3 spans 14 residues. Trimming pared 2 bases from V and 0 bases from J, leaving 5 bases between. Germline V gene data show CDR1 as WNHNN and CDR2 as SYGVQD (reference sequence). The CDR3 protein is CASSEPSSYNEQFF. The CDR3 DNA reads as TGCGCCAGCAGTGAGCCGAGCTCCTACAATGAGCAGTTCTTC.

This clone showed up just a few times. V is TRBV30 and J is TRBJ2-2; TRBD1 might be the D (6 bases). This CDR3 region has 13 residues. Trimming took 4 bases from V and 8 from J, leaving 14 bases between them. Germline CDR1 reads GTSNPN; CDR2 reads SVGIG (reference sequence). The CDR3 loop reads CAWKAGDRGELFF. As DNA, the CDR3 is TGTGCCTGGAAGGCAGGGGATCGGGGGGAGCTGTTTTTT.

The CDR3, as DNA: TGTGCCAGCAGCCAAATCCAGCGGCCCTACAATGAGCAGTTCTTC. Encoded protein: CASSQIQRPYNEQFF. The chain recombines TRBV14 with TRBJ2-1, with D perhaps TRBD2 (5 bases). V was shortened by 2 bases and J by 2 bases, with 10 bases between the two germline ends. Per germline, CDR1 SGHDN and CDR2 FVKESK. The CDR3 is made up of 15 amino acids.

CDR3 in DNA: TGTGCCAGCAGCGGCGGACAGGGCTCCTACGAGCAGTACTTC. Protein sequence: CASSGGQGSYEQYF. The rearrangement uses TRBV7-8 and TRBJ2-7; 8 nucleotides agree with TRBD1. Per germline, CDR1 SGHVS and CDR2 FQNEAQ. V was pared by 5 bases and J by 0 bases, with 3 bases of the junction left unmatched. The CDR3 has 14 residues.

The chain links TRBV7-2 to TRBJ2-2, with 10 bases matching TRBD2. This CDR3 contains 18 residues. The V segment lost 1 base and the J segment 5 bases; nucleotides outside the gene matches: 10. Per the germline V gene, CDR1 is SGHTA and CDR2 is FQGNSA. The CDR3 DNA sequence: TGTGCCAGCAGCTTAGGTGGTAGCGGGGGGCGGTGGACCGGGGAGCTGTTTTTT. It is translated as CASSLGGSGGRWTGELFF.